This T cell receptor beta chain was retrieved from a study of OX40 agonist ivuxolimab in advanced cancers. Study details: Males comprised around 78% of the group, whose mean age was 60 years (range 23 to 79). Prior therapy, whether anti-PD-1, anti-PD-L1 or anti-CTLA-4, was allowed, and 40% had some.

Trimming at V came to 2 bases and at J to 2 bases, leaving 2 bases not matched to a gene. This CDR3 region has 14 residues. Germline V CDR1 and CDR2: SGHTA, FQGNSA. The cohort excluded patients with autoimmune disease history or systemic immunosuppression. The method was immunoSEQ multiplex PCR; TCRdb's version includes in-frame clones alone and lacks a portion of them. The table includes over 80,000 clones, 85% to 95% detected once. Sequencing used CD4+ or CD8+ T cells sorted from blood, obtained in a trial of the OX40 agonist ivuxolimab. The chain is built from TRBV7-2 and TRBJ2-5; TRBD1 aligns across 7 bases. The clonotype was recovered from an adult with an advanced solid tumor such as melanoma, head and neck, liver or kidney cancer. The CDR3 spells CASSLWTGQETQYF. CDR3 bases: TGTGCCAGCAGCTTATGGACAGGACAAGAGACCCAGTACTTC.